The source of this T cell receptor (beta chain) is a study of memory B cells and T cells in multiple sclerosis. On this clone: Its specificity is unknown.

This CDR3 has 14 amino acids. Per the germline V gene, CDR1 is SGHDT and CDR2 is YYEEEE. The trim removed 1 base at V and 4 bases at J, leaving 4 bases unmatched. Separate sequencing covered autoproliferating (CFSE-dim) and non-proliferating (CFSE-high) T cells from stimulus-free culture. Cultures began with some 52 million CFSE-labeled PBMCs, unstimulated for 7 to 8 days, with replicate wells pooled. Libraries were prepared by immunoSEQ multiplex PCR; TCRdb keeps only in-frame clonotypes and omits some of them. The table has about 46,000 clones, over 75% seen once. The chain links TRBV5-6 to TRBJ2-5; 7 bases agree with TRBD1. Source material: PBMCs from blood kept in culture. The clonotype was recovered from a human donor with multiple sclerosis. Here the CDR3 DNA reads TGTGCCAGCAGCTTGAGGGCAGGGGGAGAGACCCAGTACTTC. Protein product: CASSLRAGGETQYF.